The rows below give T cell receptor beta chains drawn from one sample of a study of T cells after posttransplantation cyclophosphamide. TCRdb's table, derived via immunoSEQ multiplex PCR, lists solely in-frame clones and lacks some. The sample is made up of over 10,000 clones, none counted only once. Here the sequenced sample was PBMCs, taken after allogeneic stem cell transplant with posttransplant cyclophosphamide. The source is a female patient between 35 and 55 years old who received an allogeneic stem cell transplant from an unrelated donor, was CMV-positive, and had acute GVHD only. Some T cells may be provided by the graft donor. Each CDR3 is given with its conserved first and last residue. Fields, in order: CDR3 length, clone size, V gene, D gene, J gene, CDR3 DNA, CDR3 protein. D genes are given only for firm matches. Size tells how often a clone was seen (once, few, many) or the class of an expanded clone, and some rows leave it out.

length: 13; size: NA; V: TRBV9; D: NA; J: TRBJ1-6; DNA: TGTGCCAGCAGCGTCGGACACAATTCACCCCTCCACTTT; CDR3: CASSVGHNSPLHF
length: 13; size: many; V: TRBV14; D: TRBD2; J: TRBJ2-1; DNA: TGTGCCAGCAGCCACCTAGCGGGCCCGGAGCAGTTCTTC; CDR3: CASSHLAGPEQFF
length: 13; size: few; V: TRBV7-2; D: NA; J: TRBJ2-7; DNA: TGTGCCAGCAGCTTAGCGGGACTGCGCAAGCAGTACTTC; CDR3: CASSLAGLRKQYF
length: 15; size: NA; V: TRBV15; D: NA; J: TRBJ2-5; DNA: TGTGCCACCGGCAGAGATAGGGGGTCCCAAGAGACCCAGTACTTC; CDR3: CATGRDRGSQETQYF
length: 16; size: many; V: TRBV11-2; D: TRBD1; J: TRBJ1-3; DNA: TGTGCCAGCAGCTTAGATGGGGACAGGGGGCGGAACACCATATATTTT; CDR3: CASSLDGDRGRNTIYF
length: 16; size: many; V: TRBV11-2; D: TRBD2; J: TRBJ2-1; DNA: TGTGCCAGCAGCTCAAGACTAGCGGGGGGCTACAATGAGCAGTTCTTC; CDR3: CASSSRLAGGYNEQFF
length: 15; size: many; V: TRBV5-4; D: TRBD2; J: TRBJ2-2; DNA: TGTGCCAGCAGCTCGGGACTAGTTTACACCGGGGAGCTGTTTTTT; CDR3: CASSSGLVYTGELFF
length: 18; size: few; V: TRBV4-3; D: TRBD2; J: TRBJ2-3; DNA: TGCGCCAGCAGCCAAGATCCGTCTAGCGGGGGTGGACCGGATACGCAGTATTTT; CDR3: CASSQDPSSGGGPDTQYF
length: 11; size: many; V: TRBV7-9; D: NA; J: TRBJ2-1; DNA: TGTGCCAGCAGCCGGGTCAATGAGCAGTTCTTC; CDR3: CASSRVNEQFF
length: 12; size: few; V: TRBV14; D: NA; J: TRBJ1-1; DNA: TGTGCCAGCAGCCAAGTCCCAGGGAAAGCTTTCTTT; CDR3: CASSQVPGKAFF
length: 13; size: many; V: TRBV6-5; D: NA; J: TRBJ1-2; DNA: TGTGCCAGCAGTTACATGGAGACCTATGGCTACACCTTC; CDR3: CASSYMETYGYTF
length: 16; size: many; V: TRBV7-2; D: TRBD1; J: TRBJ1-3; DNA: TGTGCCAGCAGCTTCAGACAGGGGGCGGAGGGAAACACCATATATTTT; CDR3: CASSFRQGAEGNTIYF
length: 15; size: few; V: TRBV9; D: NA; J: TRBJ2-3; DNA: TGTGCCAGCAGCGTAGGTGGCGGTAGCACAGATACGCAGTATTTT; CDR3: CASSVGGGSTDTQYF
length: 14; size: many; V: TRBV28; D: NA; J: TRBJ1-3; DNA: TGTGCCAGCAGTTTAAGTCCGGTGGGAAACACCATATATTTT; CDR3: CASSLSPVGNTIYF
length: 15; size: many; V: TRBV18; D: TRBD1; J: TRBJ1-2; DNA: TGTGCCAGCTCGCCAACCGGGACAGTACCGGATGGCTACACCTTC; CDR3: CASSPTGTVPDGYTF
length: 16; size: many; V: TRBV10-3; D: NA; J: TRBJ1-3; DNA: TGTGCCATCAGTGAGAGAGGCGGGAGCTCTGGAAACACCATATATTTT; CDR3: CAISERGGSSGNTIYF
length: 14; size: many; V: TRBV4-1; D: NA; J: TRBJ1-4; DNA: TGCGCCAGCAGCTCCGGACAGAATAATGAAAAACTGTTTTTT; CDR3: CASSSGQNNEKLFF
length: 17; size: few; V: TRBV5-6; D: TRBD2; J: TRBJ2-7; DNA: TGTGCCAGCGGCTTGGCTCTAGCGGGAGTCTTAAGCTACGAGCAGTACTTC; CDR3: CASGLALAGVLSYEQYF
length: 14; size: many; V: TRBV5-1; D: NA; J: TRBJ2-7; DNA: TGCGCCAGCAGCTACTGGGACACCAACTACGAGCAGTACTTC; CDR3: CASSYWDTNYEQYF
length: 16; size: NA; V: TRBV9; D: NA; J: TRBJ2-6; DNA: TGTGCCAGCCAACCGGGGGTCTACTCTGGGGCCAACGTCCTGACTTTC; CDR3: CASQPGVYSGANVLTF
length: 15; size: many; V: TRBV5-5; D: NA; J: TRBJ2-3; DNA: TGTGCCAGCAGCTTGAGCAGGGGATCTAAAGATACGCAGTATTTT; CDR3: CASSLSRGSKDTQYF
length: 17; size: many; V: TRBV7-3; D: NA; J: TRBJ2-1; DNA: TGTGCCAGCAGCTTCCTCGCGAAGACAGCCCCTGGCAATGAGCAGTTCTTC; CDR3: CASSFLAKTAPGNEQFF
length: 15; size: few; V: TRBV5-1; D: TRBD2; J: TRBJ2-3; DNA: TGCGCCAGCAGCCCGGAACTAGCGGGGGCAGATACGCAGTATTTT; CDR3: CASSPELAGADTQYF
length: 17; size: many; V: TRBV21-1; D: NA; J: TRBJ1-4; DNA: TGTGCCAGCAGCCCTCTGTGGGCAGGACAGAATAATGAAAAACTGTTTTTT; CDR3: CASSPLWAGQNNEKLFF